These 13 T cell receptor beta chains came from one sample sequenced in a study of response to subunit inactivated influenza vaccine. TCRdb passed the RT-PCR reads through MiXCR, listing each CDR3 protein once. Counted here are about 650,000 distinct CDR3 sequences, approximately 14% occurring once; the ten biggest clones make up around a tenth. The source was PBMCs from blood, collected 11 to 12 days after vaccination. The receptors originated from a man in his fifties or sixties who received an inactivated influenza vaccine.

This clonotype was seen more than once but under ten times. V usage is TRBV29-1 and J usage is TRBJ2-7, with D possibly TRBD2 on 6 matching bases. CDR3 length: 13 residues. V was cut by 6 bases and J by 3 bases, with 15 bases left in between. CDR1 and CDR2 from the germline V gene are SQVTM and ANQGSEA. Written as DNA, the CDR3 is TGCAGCGTGATGGGCGGGGATCGCTACGAGCAGTACTTC. This encodes CSVMGGDRYEQYF.

The chain recombines TRBV5-1 with TRBJ2-3; 10 bases map to TRBD1. CDR1 and CDR2 (germline): SGHRS, YFSETQ. The CDR3 runs to 16 residues. V lost 1 base, J lost 2 bases, and 4 bases stayed unmatched. The CDR3 loop reads CASSLRGTGVTDTQYF. The CDR3 DNA follows: TGCGCCAGCAGCTTGAGGGGGACAGGGGTCACAGATACGCAGTATTTT.

The genes are TRBV6-2 or TRBV6-3 and TRBJ2-6; D is undetermined. V dropped 2 bases and J dropped 6 bases, with 8 bases sitting between them. CDR3 length equals 14 residues. Looked up from germline, CDR1 is MNHEY and CDR2 is SVGEGT. For the CDR3, the DNA is TGTGCCAGCAGTTACGTGGCGGTGGCCAACGTCCTGACTTTC. Protein sequence: CASSYVAVANVLTF.

This clonotype has at least ten counts. In nucleotides, the CDR3 is TGTGCCAGCAGTACCTCCGACAGGATCCCTTACTACGAGCAGTACTTC. Translating gives CASSTSDRIPYYEQYF. This chain joins TRBV28 and TRBJ2-7; the D gene is possibly TRBD1 (6 bases). CDR3 size: 16 residues. Trimming pared 5 bases from V and 3 bases from J, leaving 20 bases between. Germline CDR1 is MDHEN and CDR2 is SYDVKM.

The sample holds many counts of this clonotype. J is TRBJ2-5 and V is TRBV28; TRBD1 matches 10 bases. Germline trimming cut 7 bases from V and 0 bases from J; bases unmatched to any gene: 14. CDR1 is MDHEN, CDR2 SYDVKM, per germline. The CDR3 sequence is 18 residues long. The CDR3 DNA is TGTGCCAGCAAAAAACCGGGACAGGGGATCGTGTACCAAGAGACCCAGTACTTC. Translation: CASKKPGQGIVYQETQYF.

The chain combines TRBV20-1 with TRBJ2-3; perhaps TRBD2 as D (6 bases). V lost 0 bases and J 1 base, leaving 11 bases between the germline ends. CDR1 is DFQATT and CDR2 is SNEGSKA in the germline V gene (reference sequence). The CDR3 consists of 15 residues. This CDR3 reads CSARDGERGTDTQYF. CDR3 sequence (DNA): TGCAGTGCTAGAGATGGGGAGCGGGGCACAGATACGCAGTATTTT.

A few counts support this clonotype. The rearrangement uses TRBV7-9 and TRBJ1-2, with D possibly TRBD1 on 5 matching bases. The CDR3 covers 14 residues. Looked up from germline, CDR1 is SEHNR and CDR2 is FQNEAQ (reference sequence). The ends were cut back, 4 bases at V and 9 bases at J, with 18 bases in the middle. The CDR3 sequence: CASSSRDAGISYTF. In DNA, the CDR3 is TGTGCCAGCAGCTCAAGGGACGCTGGAATTAGCTACACCTTC.

The V and J genes are TRBV7-8 and TRBJ2-5; D is perhaps TRBD1 (6 bases). The CDR3 extends over 15 amino acids. The V gene lost 5 bases and the J gene lost 5 bases, with 18 bases spanning the gap. CDR1 is SGHVS and CDR2 is FQNEAQ in the germline V gene. This chain's CDR3 is CASSQPGVLVETQYF. The CDR3 bases are TGTGCCAGCAGCCAACCAGGGGTCCTCGTGGAGACCCAGTACTTC.

This clonotype was seen only a few times. This chain uses TRBV5-1 with TRBJ2-3, with 8 positions matching TRBD1. The germline V gene encodes CDR1 SGHRS and CDR2 YFSETQ. Trimming at V came to 2 bases and at J to 2 bases, leaving 7 bases not matched to a gene. The CDR3 totals 16 residues. The CDR3, as DNA: TGCGCCAGCAGCTTCAATTTCAGGGGGCCCACAGATACGCAGTATTTT. It specifies CASSFNFRGPTDTQYF.

This clonotype has more than one count but fewer than ten. This sequence joins TRBV29-1 and TRBJ2-5; D is ambiguous. V was shortened by 6 bases and J by 3 bases, with 17 bases between the two germline ends. Germline CDR1 SQVTM, CDR2 ANQGSEA. This CDR3 region has 14 residues. The chain's CDR3 is CSVPPYDSEETQYF. The CDR3 nucleotides are TGCAGCGTACCTCCCTATGACTCGGAAGAGACCCAGTACTTC.

The V gene is TRBV2, the J gene TRBJ2-7; TRBD1 agrees at 9 bases. V gave up 6 bases and J gave up 6 bases; unmatched junction bases: 9. Looked up from germline, CDR1 is SNHLY and CDR2 is FYNNEI. The CDR3 has 14 residues. The CDR3, as DNA: TGTGCCAGCAGATCCACAGGGGGCGGCTCCGAGCAGTACTTC. Protein: CASRSTGGGSEQYF. Variable domain in full (rest from reference TRBV2 and TRBJ2-7): EPEVTQTPSHQVTQMGQEVILRCVPISNHLYFYWYRQILGQKVEFLVSFYNNEISEKSEIFDDQFSVERPDGSNFTLKIRSTKLEDSAMYFCASRSTGGGSEQYFGPGTRLTVT.

This clonotype was picked up a small number of times. The chain joins TRBV7-9 to TRBJ2-1; 9 positions match TRBD2. This CDR3 region has 15 residues. From germline, CDR1 is SEHNR and CDR2 FQNEAQ (reference sequence). V trimming: 5 bases; J trimming: 5 bases; junction bases outside the gene matches: 7. The CDR3 DNA is TGTGCCAGCAGCATTAGCGGGAGTCCCCACAATGAGCAGTTCTTC. This codes for CASSISGSPHNEQFF.

The chain couples TRBV10-3 to TRBJ2-3, with 9 positions matching TRBD1. The CDR3 extends over 13 amino acids. Germline trimming cut 4 bases from V and 5 bases from J; bases unmatched to any gene: 1. Germline V lookup: CDR1 ENHRY, CDR2 SYGVKD. The CDR3 protein is CAISGGQGDTQYF. The CDR3 region has the DNA TGTGCCATCAGTGGGGGACAGGGAGATACGCAGTATTTT.